This T cell receptor (beta chain) was profiled in a study of T cells in Graves' hyperthyroidism and ophthalmopathy. Clinical Activity Scores of at least 3, NOSPECS grades of at least 4 and durations under 3 months characterized ophthalmopathy patients. Diagnosis relied on clinical symptoms, serum thyroxine and TRAb, thyroid ultrasound and orbital computed tomography. Authors of the study amplified TCR beta CDR3 regions from RNA transcripts. A first-round RT-PCR of the TCR CDR3 used the HTBI primer set. TCRdb redid the calling of the multiplex PCR reads with MiXCR, one entry per CDR3 protein. The sample has roughly 240,000 distinct CDR3 sequences, about 24% seen once. Broader study findings: From stable hyperthyroidism, ophthalmopathy was set apart by a 13 V-J model.

CDR1 SGHVS and CDR2 FQNEAQ come from the germline V gene. There are 15 residues in the CDR3. V shed 5 bases and J shed 1 base, with 15 bases lying between them. This clonotype occurred many times. What it binds is unknown. This chain connects TRBV7-8 to TRBJ2-7; possible D gene TRBD2, 6 bases. This TCR was recovered from a woman between 40 and 50 years old with Graves' ophthalmopathy. The specimen was blood. In DNA, the CDR3 is TGTGCCAGCAGCCCCCTGTTAGCGGTATCCTACGAGCAGTACTTC. It codes for CASSPLLAVSYEQYF.